The 10 T cell receptor beta chains given below trace back to one sample, sequenced in a study of blood T cell repertoires in COVID-19. Sequenced by immunoSEQ multiplex PCR; TCRdb stores in-frame clones only, minus some. Seen here are some 700,000 clones, 85% to 90% observed once, and the top ten hold roughly 0.26%. Material for sequencing was peripheral blood. Receptors originate from a woman between 18 and 30 years old with acute or convalescent COVID-19.

This clone was observed once. The genes are TRBV7-8 and TRBJ1-1; D is unclear. V shed 8 bases and J shed 2 bases, with 15 bases lying between them. Germline assignment: CDR1 SGHVS and CDR2 FQNEAQ. This CDR3 is 14 amino acids long. As DNA, the CDR3 is TGTGCCAGCGTCCATACAGAGCTTAACACTGAAGCTTTCTTT. Protein product: CASVHTELNTEAFF.

The chain joins TRBV10-3 to TRBJ1-5; TRBD1 aligns across 8 bases. The CDR3 covers 16 residues. Germline V gene data show CDR1 as ENHRY and CDR2 as SYGVKD. V lost 0 bases, J lost 11 bases, and 12 bases stayed unmatched. CDR3 DNA sequence: TGTGCCATCAGTGAGTCGACGACAGGGGCCGTCGGGGCCCAGCATTTT. Residues: CAISESTTGAVGAQHF.

On this clone itself: Different DNA sequences within this sample yield the same CDR3. V is TRBV19 and J is TRBJ1-5; D call uncertain. The CDR3 runs to 16 residues. The germline CDR1 and CDR2 sequences are LNHDA and SQIVND (reference sequence). V was pared by 1 base and J by 0 bases, with 10 bases between. The DNA for the CDR3 is TGTGCCAGTAGTATAGGGGCCCTTTATAGCAATCAGCCCCAGCATTTT. Amino acids: CASSIGALYSNQPQHF.

This clone was observed once. The chain joins TRBV4-1 to TRBJ2-7; 9 nucleotides align to TRBD1. The CDR3 is made up of 14 amino acids. The trim removed 4 bases at V and 6 bases at J, leaving 7 bases unmatched. CDR1 is MGHRA and CDR2 is YSYEKL in the germline V gene. The CDR3 sequence is CASSRGDRVGEQYF. CDR3 nucleotides: TGCGCCAGCAGCCGGGGGGACAGGGTCGGCGAGCAGTACTTC.

This clone was seen just once. The chain has TRBV9 and TRBJ1-2; perhaps TRBD1 as D (6 bases). The CDR3 is 13 residues long. V lost 0 bases and J 6 bases, leaving 9 bases between the germline ends. The germline gives CDR1 SGDLS, CDR2 YYNGEE. For the CDR3, the DNA is TGTGCCAGCAGCGTAGGACAGGTAGATGGCTACACCTTC. It specifies CASSVGQVDGYTF.

The chain has TRBV6-4 and TRBJ1-5; 7 bases are a match to TRBD1. The CDR3 totals 17 residues. Germline V gene sequence: CDR1 MRHNA, CDR2 SNTAGT. The CDR3 nucleotides are TGTGCGGCAGCGGGCGACAGGGTCGGGTATAGCAATCAGCCCCAGCATTTT. Translated: CAAAGDRVGYSNQPQHF.

The chain uses TRBV7-3 and TRBJ2-2; no clear D gene. V was shortened by 5 bases and J by 1 base, with 8 bases between the two germline ends. The CDR3 is 14 amino acids. Germline-derived CDR1 and CDR2 are SGHTA and FQGTGA. Here the CDR3 reads CASSPPGNTGELFF. The CDR3 DNA sequence: TGTGCCAGCAGCCCCCCCGGGAACACCGGGGAGCTGTTTTTT.

The genes are TRBV9 and TRBJ2-3; weak D call: TRBD1 (5 bases). The CDR3 covers 15 residues. Deletions cut 1 base from V and 6 bases from J, with 15 bases between. In germline, CDR1 is SGDLS, CDR2 YYNGEE. CDR3 bases: TGTGCCAGCAGCGTAAAGGTCCAGGGTGGCGATACGCAGTATTTT. Protein product: CASSVKVQGGDTQYF. The variable domain in full, with the rest retrieved from reference TRBV9 and TRBJ2-3, is DSGVTQTPKHLITATGQRVTLRCSPRSGDLSVYWYQQSLDQGLQFLIQYYNGEERAKGNILERFSAQQFPDLHSELNLSSLELGDSALYFCASSVKVQGGDTQYFGPGTRLTVL.

The CDR3 bases are TGTGCCAGCAGGCCGTCACAGGGGCTATTTCCCTACGAGCAGTACTTC. It specifies CASRPSQGLFPYEQYF. The rearrangement joins TRBV27 to TRBJ2-7; 7 bases align to TRBD1. The CDR3 loop spans 16 amino acids. Germline CDR1 is MNHEY and CDR2 is SMNVEV (reference sequence). After removal of 6 bases from V and 2 bases from J, the junction contained 13 bases not matched to a gene.

The count of this clone is one. The V call is TRBV25-1, the J call TRBJ2-3; D may be TRBD2 (6 bases). The germline gives CDR1 MGHDK, CDR2 SYGVNS. This CDR3 has 13 amino acids. With 9 bases removed from V and 5 bases from J, the gap between germline ends came to 15 bases. The CDR3 sequence is CASTSNGGDTQYF. The CDR3 bases are TGTGCCAGTACCTCAAACGGGGGAGATACGCAGTATTTT.